This T cell receptor beta chain was documented in a study of shared clonotypes between healthy human individuals. The input for sorted-subset replicate PCRs was approximately 190 ng DNA, about 29,000 T cell genomes. The data were produced by immunoSEQ multiplex PCR, yet TCRdb's version contains in-frame clones alone and is incomplete. The repertoire holds 2,100,000 or so clones, with nearly 97% as singletons. This CDR3 has 18 residues. The germline CDR1 and CDR2 sequences are MDHEN and SYDVKM. Trimming took 4 bases from V and 4 from J; bases not matched to a gene: 17. The clonotype originates from a young man in good health. The chain combines TRBV28 with TRBJ1-2; 8 bases are a match to TRBD1. The sample consisted of naive CD4+ T cells sorted from blood. Stated subset: CD45RA+ positively selected. The CDR3 sequence: CASSSDPDPGTGPYGYTF. The CDR3 bases are TGTGCCAGCAGTTCCGATCCCGACCCCGGGACAGGCCCCTATGGCTACACCTTC.